Below are 24 T cell receptor beta chains sequenced from a single sample in a study of vaccination and CD4 T cells after COVID-19. As to treatment: roughly ten-day PBMC culture with coronavirus spike peptide pools or control peptides (ViraFEST assay). Cultured CD4+ T cell DNA underwent sequencing with the Oncomine TCR Beta short-read assay. TCRdb used MiXCR to reprocess the PCR reads, holding one entry per CDR3 protein. This table holds over 10,000 distinct CDR3 sequences, 65% to 75% found once. For these receptors, no antigen is known. The sample was CD4+ T cells from blood, cultured in vitro. The receptors come from a human donor who had recovered from COVID-19.

This chain connects TRBV27 to TRBJ1-2, with 9 bases lining up with TRBD1. The CDR3 contains 17 residues. Germline CDR1 is MNHEY and CDR2 is SMNVEV (reference sequence). Trimming removed 5 bases from V and 2 bases from J; junction bases left unmatched: 12. CDR3 sequence reads: CASSLQIPGQGNYGYTF. The CDR3 DNA is TGTGCCAGCAGTCTACAAATCCCGGGACAGGGAAACTATGGCTACACCTTC.

CDR3 nucleotide sequence: TGCAGTGCTAGAGATGGGAGCGGGGTCGGGGAGCTGTTTTTT. Translated, it gives CSARDGSGVGELFF. V gene TRBV20-1 combines with J gene TRBJ2-2, with 7 bases fitting TRBD2. V was pared by 0 bases and J by 7 bases, with 5 bases of the junction left unmatched. CDR3 length: 14 residues. Germline CDR1 and CDR2: DFQATT and SNEGSKA (reference sequence).

For this clonotype: One end of the junction fails to match germline, which may point to a read error. The chain recombines TRBV6-1 with TRBJ2-1; the D gene could be TRBD1 or TRBD2 (5 bases each). Germline V lookup: CDR1 MNHNS, CDR2 SASEGT. The CDR3 contains 14 residues. CDR3 nucleotide sequence: TGTGCCAGCAGTGCTCAGACAGACTACGATGAGCAGTTCTTC. Translating it yields CASSAQTDYDEQFF.

This clonotype came up once. V gene TRBV27 combines with J gene TRBJ1-2; 8 bases match TRBD1. V was clipped by 5 bases and J by 4 bases; unmatched bases: 9. The CDR3 extends over 15 amino acids. The germline CDR1 and CDR2 sequences are MNHEY and SMNVEV (reference sequence). The CDR3 region is CASSPLGQGGYGYTF. Written as DNA, the CDR3 is TGTGCCAGCAGTCCACTCGGACAGGGCGGCTATGGCTACACCTTC.

The rearrangement links TRBV7-9 to TRBJ1-1; tentatively, D is TRBD1 (5 bases). The CDR3 spans 13 residues. Trimming left V 5 bases short and J 5 bases short, with 12 bases between. In germline, CDR1 is SEHNR, CDR2 FQNEAQ (reference sequence). CDR3 region: CASSRLGGTEAFF. CDR3 DNA: TGTGCCAGCAGCCGCCTGGGGGGGACTGAAGCTTTCTTT.

This clonotype was seen a single time. V usage is TRBV7-2 and J usage is TRBJ2-5; 8 nucleotides match TRBD1. Germline-derived CDR1 and CDR2 are SGHTA and FQGNSA. V was clipped by 5 bases and J by 1 base; unmatched bases: 6. The CDR3 extends over 15 amino acids. CDR3 DNA: TGTGCCAGCAGCCCTGACAGGGGAAGCCAAGAGACCCAGTACTTC. Translating gives CASSPDRGSQETQYF.

The rearrangement links TRBV7-9 to TRBJ2-2; a possible D gene is TRBD2 (6 bases). Trimming left V 2 bases short and J 0 bases short, with 10 bases between. Germline assignment: CDR1 SEHNR and CDR2 FQNEAQ (reference sequence). The CDR3 has 16 residues. This CDR3 reads CASSLWTGANTGELFF. Here the CDR3 DNA reads TGTGCCAGCAGCTTATGGACGGGGGCGAACACCGGGGAGCTGTTTTTT.

This clonotype was counted a few times. V and J are TRBV7-3 and TRBJ2-2, with 8 bases matching TRBD2. This CDR3 contains 15 residues. Per germline, CDR1 SGHTA and CDR2 FQGTGA. The V and J ends lost 6 bases and 4 bases, in that order; junction bases with no gene match: 7. CDR3 protein: CASSREGGGTGELFF. For the CDR3, the DNA is TGTGCCAGCAGTCGGGAGGGGGGCGGCACCGGGGAGCTGTTTTTT.

The rearrangement links TRBV11-2 to TRBJ1-6; 8 bases line up with TRBD1. Germline V gene data show CDR1 as SGHAT and CDR2 as FQNNGV. The CDR3 contains 18 residues. J gave up 10 bases and V 3 bases, and 17 bases lay outside the gene matches. CDR3 coding DNA: TGTGCCAGCAGCTTGAGGACAGGGACCGCTCCGGGCCGGTCACCCCTCCACTTT. Encoded protein: CASSLRTGTAPGRSPLHF.

The V gene is TRBV2, the J gene TRBJ1-5, with a possible D match to TRBD1 (6 bases). V lost 7 bases and J 6 bases, leaving 19 bases between the germline ends. The germline V gene has CDR1 SNHLY and CDR2 FYNNEI. This CDR3 spans 15 amino acids. For the CDR3, the DNA is TGTGCCAGCACCCCGGGGCAGGGGAAGATTCAGCCCCAGCATTTT. The encoded protein is CASTPGQGKIQPQHF.

V usage is TRBV20-1 and J usage is TRBJ2-5; maybe TRBD2 (6 bases). Trimming removed 3 bases at V and 4 bases at J, with 12 bases between. Germline V lookup: CDR1 DFQATT, CDR2 SNEGSKA (reference sequence). CDR3 length equals 13 residues. The CDR3 nucleotides are TGCAGTGCTAGCCCCTCCGGGGGAGAGACCCAGTACTTC. Its translation: CSASPSGGETQYF.

The V call is TRBV12-3 or TRBV12-4, the J call TRBJ2-5, with 8 bases aligning to TRBD1. The CDR3 runs to 14 residues. The J segment lost 7 bases and the V segment lost 7 bases, leaving 11 bases of the junction unmatched. CDR3 sequence (DNA): TGTGCCAGCAAGGCCACAGGGGGATTTGGGACCCAGTACTTC. It translates to CASKATGGFGTQYF.

V and J are TRBV15 and TRBJ1-4; D gene ambiguous. Germline-derived CDR1 and CDR2 are LNHNV and YYDKDF (reference sequence). V lost 1 base to trimming and J lost 7 bases, with 7 bases between them. The CDR3 is 13 amino acids. The CDR3 DNA sequence: TGTGCCACCAGCAGAGTTCCAAGTGAAAAACTGTTTTTT. Protein sequence: CATSRVPSEKLFF.

This clonotype showed up just a few times. The V call is TRBV2, the J call TRBJ1-2, with TRBD1 identical over 7 bases. This CDR3 has 13 amino acids. In germline, CDR1 is SNHLY, CDR2 FYNNEI. After removal of 8 bases from V and 3 bases from J, the junction contained 6 bases not matched to a gene. In DNA form, the CDR3 reads TGTGCCAGCCTTTCAGACAGGGACTATGGCTACACCTTC. Protein product: CASLSDRDYGYTF.

The J gene is TRBJ2-2, the V gene TRBV7-6, with D possibly matching TRBD2 (5 bases). Germline CDR1 SGHVS, CDR2 FNYEAQ. This CDR3 comprises 14 residues. With 1 base removed from V and 7 bases from J, the gap between germline ends came to 10 bases. CDR3 DNA: TGTGCCAGCAGCTTAGGCGGGTGGAACGGGGAGCTGTTTTTT. Translated: CASSLGGWNGELFF.

This sequence joins TRBV20-1 and TRBJ1-3, with 8 bases identical to TRBD1. CDR3 length: 14 amino acids. The V and J ends lost 5 bases and 4 bases, in that order; junction bases with no gene match: 7. Germline V CDR1 and CDR2: DFQATT, SNEGSKA (reference sequence). The CDR3 nucleotides are TGCAGTGCTGAAACAGGGGGAGCAGGAAACACCATATATTTT. Residues: CSAETGGAGNTIYF.

CDR3 nucleotide sequence: TGTGCCAGCAGCGCAGGACACCTCTACAATGAGCAGTTCTTC. Translation gives CASSAGHLYNEQFF. The chain recombines TRBV7-9 with TRBJ2-1; possible D gene TRBD1, 5 bases. CDR1 is SEHNR and CDR2 is FQNEAQ in the germline V gene (reference sequence). This CDR3 region has 14 residues. V lost 5 bases, J lost 3 bases, and 11 bases lay in between.

By sample fraction, this clonotype is medium-sized. V gene TRBV19 combines with J gene TRBJ2-2; perhaps TRBD2 as D (6 bases). Germline V gene sequence: CDR1 LNHDA, CDR2 SQIVND (reference sequence). V was shortened by 6 bases and J by 6 bases, with 17 bases between the two germline ends. The CDR3 is 15 residues long. For the CDR3, the DNA is TGTGCCAGTAGCTACAGCGGGCAATTGTCCGGGGAGCTGTTTTTT. This translates into CASSYSGQLSGELFF.

The genes are TRBV25-1 and TRBJ2-3; 10 nucleotides align to TRBD2. This CDR3 comprises 16 residues. Losses at the gene ends were 4 bases for V and 2 bases for J; bases not matched to a gene: 6. Germline CDR1 and CDR2: MGHDK and SYGVNS. CDR3 protein: CASSGHGTSDTDTQYF. The CDR3 nucleotides read TGTGCCAGCAGTGGTCATGGGACTAGCGACACAGATACGCAGTATTTT.

The genes are TRBV28 and TRBJ1-3; D is unclear. Germline lookup yields CDR1 MDHEN and CDR2 SYDVKM. The CDR3 is 13 residues long. Trimming removed 4 bases from V and 3 bases from J, with 7 bases in between. The CDR3 DNA reads TGTGCCAGCAGTTGGGTAGTTGGAAACACCATATATTTT. Translation: CASSWVVGNTIYF.

This rearrangement joins TRBV7-9 to TRBJ1-6, with D perhaps matching TRBD1 (5 bases). This CDR3 contains 14 residues. CDR1 and CDR2 (germline): SEHNR, FQNEAQ (reference sequence). V dropped 5 bases and J dropped 9 bases, with 14 bases sitting between them. CDR3 protein: CASSPNRGVSPLHF. The CDR3 DNA follows: TGTGCCAGCAGCCCTAACCGAGGGGTTTCACCCCTCCACTTT.

This clonotype was seen a single time. This chain joins TRBV7-2 and TRBJ1-6; D gene unclear. The CDR3 consists of 14 residues. Germline CDR1 is SGHTA and CDR2 is FQGNSA. V was shortened by 1 base and J by 8 bases, with 9 bases between the two germline ends. The CDR3 bases are TGTGCCAGCAGCTTAGTTGGCAGAGATTCACCCCTCCACTTT. Translated, it gives CASSLVGRDSPLHF.

The genes are TRBV28 and TRBJ1-5; no definite D call. V was cut by 6 bases and J by 4 bases, with 10 bases left in between. CDR3 length: 13 residues. Germline V gene sequence: CDR1 MDHEN, CDR2 SYDVKM. The CDR3 loop is CASRSTENQPQHF. DNA of the CDR3: TGTGCCAGCAGGTCGACGGAGAATCAGCCCCAGCATTTT.

The chain is built from TRBV24-1 and TRBJ2-5; TRBD2 aligns across 14 bases. The CDR3 extends over 17 amino acids. Germline assignment: CDR1 KGHDR and CDR2 SFDVKD. Trimming took 8 bases from V and 5 from J; bases not matched to a gene: 12. The DNA of the CDR3 is TGTGCCACCACCGCCGGGACTAGCGGGAGAGGAGGGGAGACCCAGTACTTC. Protein: CATTAGTSGRGGETQYF.